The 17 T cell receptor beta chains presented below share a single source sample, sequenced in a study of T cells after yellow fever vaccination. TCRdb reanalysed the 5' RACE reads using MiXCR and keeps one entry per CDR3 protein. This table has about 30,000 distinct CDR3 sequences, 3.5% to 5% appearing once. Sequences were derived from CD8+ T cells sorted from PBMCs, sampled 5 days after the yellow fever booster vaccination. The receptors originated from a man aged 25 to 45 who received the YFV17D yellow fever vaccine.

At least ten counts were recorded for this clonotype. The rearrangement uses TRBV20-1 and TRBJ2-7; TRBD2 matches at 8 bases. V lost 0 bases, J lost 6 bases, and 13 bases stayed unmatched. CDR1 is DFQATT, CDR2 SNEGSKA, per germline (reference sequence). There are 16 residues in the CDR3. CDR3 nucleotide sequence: TGCAGTGCTAGAGAGGGAGCGGGAGTCCTCATACGCGAGCAGTACTTC. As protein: CSAREGAGVLIREQYF.

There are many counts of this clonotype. CDR3: CASSFPQGLAALNEQFF. The CDR3, as DNA: TGTGCCAGCAGCTTCCCGCAGGGACTAGCGGCTTTGAATGAGCAGTTCTTC. This chain uses TRBV7-9 with TRBJ2-1; the match to TRBD2 covers 11 bases. CDR3 length equals 17 residues. Germline CDR1 and CDR2: SEHNR and FQNEAQ (reference sequence). V lost 3 bases to trimming and J lost 7 bases; unmatched junction nucleotides: 11.

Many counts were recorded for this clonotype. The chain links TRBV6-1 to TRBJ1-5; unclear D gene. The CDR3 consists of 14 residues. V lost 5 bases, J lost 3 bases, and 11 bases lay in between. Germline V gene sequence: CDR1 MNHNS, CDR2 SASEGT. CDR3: CASSPTEINQPQHF. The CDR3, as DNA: TGTGCCAGCAGTCCCACAGAGATCAATCAGCCCCAGCATTTT.

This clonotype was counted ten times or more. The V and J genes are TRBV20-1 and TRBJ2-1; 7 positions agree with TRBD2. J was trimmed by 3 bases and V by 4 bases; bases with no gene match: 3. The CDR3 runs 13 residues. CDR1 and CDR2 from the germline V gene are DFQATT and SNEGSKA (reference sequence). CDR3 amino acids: CSAISGLYNEQFF. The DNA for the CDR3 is TGCAGTGCTATTAGCGGGCTCTACAATGAGCAGTTCTTC.

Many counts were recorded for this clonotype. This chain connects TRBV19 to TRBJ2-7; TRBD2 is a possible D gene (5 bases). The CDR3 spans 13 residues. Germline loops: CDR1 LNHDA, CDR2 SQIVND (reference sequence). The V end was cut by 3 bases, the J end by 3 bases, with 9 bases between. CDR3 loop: CASSMGRVYEQYF. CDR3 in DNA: TGTGCCAGTAGTATGGGGAGAGTCTACGAGCAGTACTTC.

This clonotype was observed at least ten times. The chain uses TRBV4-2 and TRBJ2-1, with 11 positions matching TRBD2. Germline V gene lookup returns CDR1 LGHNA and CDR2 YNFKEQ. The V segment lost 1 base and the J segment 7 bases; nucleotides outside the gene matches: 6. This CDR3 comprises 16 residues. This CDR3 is CASSQGASGRLNEQFF. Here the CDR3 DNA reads TGTGCCAGCAGCCAAGGGGCTAGCGGGAGGTTAAATGAGCAGTTCTTC.

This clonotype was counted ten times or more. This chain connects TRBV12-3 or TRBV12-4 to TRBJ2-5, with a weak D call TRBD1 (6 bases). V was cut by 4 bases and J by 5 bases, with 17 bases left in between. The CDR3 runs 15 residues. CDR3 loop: CASSSPQGTGETQYF. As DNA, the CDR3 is TGTGCCAGCAGTTCCCCCCAGGGGACGGGGGAGACCCAGTACTTC.

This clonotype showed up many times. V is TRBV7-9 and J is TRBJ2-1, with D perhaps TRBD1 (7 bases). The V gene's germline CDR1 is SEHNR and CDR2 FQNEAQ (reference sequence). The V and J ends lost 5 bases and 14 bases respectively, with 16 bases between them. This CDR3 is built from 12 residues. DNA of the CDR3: TGTGCCAGCAGCCACGGAGGGACAGAGGAGTTCTTC. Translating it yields CASSHGGTEEFF.

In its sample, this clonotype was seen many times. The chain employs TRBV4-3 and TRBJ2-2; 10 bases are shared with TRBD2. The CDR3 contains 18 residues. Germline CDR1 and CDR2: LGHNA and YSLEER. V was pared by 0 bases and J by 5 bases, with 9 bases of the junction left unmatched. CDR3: CASSQEGSGRWGTGELFF. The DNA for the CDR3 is TGCGCCAGCAGCCAAGAGGGTAGCGGGAGGTGGGGGACCGGGGAGCTGTTTTTT.

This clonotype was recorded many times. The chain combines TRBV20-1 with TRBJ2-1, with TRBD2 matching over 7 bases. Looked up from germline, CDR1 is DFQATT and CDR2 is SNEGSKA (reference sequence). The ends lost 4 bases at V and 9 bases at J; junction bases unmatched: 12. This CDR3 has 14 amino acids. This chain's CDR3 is CSAKTGLAETEQFF. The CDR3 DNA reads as TGCAGTGCTAAAACGGGGCTAGCGGAGACTGAGCAGTTCTTC.

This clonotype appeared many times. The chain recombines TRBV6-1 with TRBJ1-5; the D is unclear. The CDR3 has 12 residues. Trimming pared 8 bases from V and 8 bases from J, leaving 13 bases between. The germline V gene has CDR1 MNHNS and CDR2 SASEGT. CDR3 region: CASEELREPQHF. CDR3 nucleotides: TGTGCCAGCGAAGAACTTAGGGAGCCCCAGCATTTT.

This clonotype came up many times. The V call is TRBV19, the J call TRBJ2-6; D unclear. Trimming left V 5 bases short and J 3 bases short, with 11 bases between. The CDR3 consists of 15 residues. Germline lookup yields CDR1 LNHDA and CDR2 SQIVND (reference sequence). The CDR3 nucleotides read TGTGCCAGTAGTCTCCTCCTCGATGGGGCCAACGTCCTGACTTTC. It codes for CASSLLLDGANVLTF. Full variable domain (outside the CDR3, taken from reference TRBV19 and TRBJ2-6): DGGITQSPKYLFRKEGQNVTLSCEQNLNHDAMYWYRQDPGQGLRLIYYSQIVNDFQKGDIAEGYSVSREKKESFPLTVTSAQKNPTAFYLCASSLLLDGANVLTFGAGSRLTVL.

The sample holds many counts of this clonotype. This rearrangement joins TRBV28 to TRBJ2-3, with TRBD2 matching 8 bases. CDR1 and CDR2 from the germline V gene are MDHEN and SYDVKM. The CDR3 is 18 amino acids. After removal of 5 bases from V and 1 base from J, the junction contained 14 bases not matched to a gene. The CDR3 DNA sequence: TGTGCCAGCAGTCCCGGGACTAGGCTGTCGGGGGGCACAGATACGCAGTATTTT. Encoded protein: CASSPGTRLSGGTDTQYF.

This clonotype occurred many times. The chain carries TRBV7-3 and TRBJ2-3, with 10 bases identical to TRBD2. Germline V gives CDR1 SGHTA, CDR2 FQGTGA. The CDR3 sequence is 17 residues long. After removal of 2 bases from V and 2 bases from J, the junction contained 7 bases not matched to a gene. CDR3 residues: CASSLPSGSATTDTQYF. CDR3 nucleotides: TGTGCCAGCAGCTTACCTAGCGGGAGCGCCACCACAGATACGCAGTATTTT.

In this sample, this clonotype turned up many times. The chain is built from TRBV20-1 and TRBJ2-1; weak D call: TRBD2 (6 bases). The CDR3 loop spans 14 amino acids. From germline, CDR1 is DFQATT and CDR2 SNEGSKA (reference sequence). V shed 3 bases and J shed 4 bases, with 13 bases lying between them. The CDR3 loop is CSASGGPVYNEQFF. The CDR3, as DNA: TGCAGTGCTAGCGGAGGGCCGGTTTACAATGAGCAGTTCTTC.

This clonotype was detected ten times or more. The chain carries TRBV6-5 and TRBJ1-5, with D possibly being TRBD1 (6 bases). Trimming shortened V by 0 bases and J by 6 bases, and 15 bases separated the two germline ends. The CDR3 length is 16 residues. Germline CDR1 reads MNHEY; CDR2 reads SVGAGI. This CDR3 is CASSYSSTGQGQPQHF. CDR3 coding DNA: TGTGCCAGCAGTTACTCCTCAACAGGGCAGGGTCAGCCCCAGCATTTT.

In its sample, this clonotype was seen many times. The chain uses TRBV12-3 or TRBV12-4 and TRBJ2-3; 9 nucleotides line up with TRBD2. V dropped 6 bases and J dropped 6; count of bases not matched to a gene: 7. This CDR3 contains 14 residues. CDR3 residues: CASSPAGGMDTQYF. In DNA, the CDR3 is TGTGCCAGCAGCCCCGCGGGAGGGATGGATACGCAGTATTTT.